This T cell receptor (beta chain) was sequenced in a study of T-cell reconstitution after alpha-beta-depleted transplantation in children. The CDR3 contains 15 residues. Germline V gene sequence: CDR1 MDHEN, CDR2 SYDVKM. V lost 3 bases to trimming and J lost 2 bases; unmatched junction nucleotides: 1. As concerns this clonotype: Its target is not known.

Using unique molecular identifiers, the investigators prepared the TCRbeta library. From the PCR reads, TCRdb called clonotypes with MiXCR, one entry per CDR3 protein. The repertoire holds 450,000 to 550,000 distinct CDR3 sequences, with roughly 10% as singletons. Notes on the study in general: Expanded clones from the graft, numbering several hundred, reportedly supplied alpha-beta T cells about two months after transplant. Among T cells one year after transplant, newly produced cells accounted for most counts and diversity. The study traced high day-60 TCRbeta diversity in some patients to surviving recipient T cells and thymic progenitors.

Sequencing used PBMCs, mostly from graft donor cells, obtained 180 days after TCRalphabeta/CD19-depleted stem cell transplant. The receptor's source is a female patient aged 2 to 10 who had a stem cell transplant for aplastic anemia, so the T cells may come from the graft donor. The chain recombines TRBV28 with TRBJ1-5; 10 bases are shared with TRBD1. This CDR3 reads CASSFGTGGNQPQHF. The CDR3 bases are TGTGCCAGCAGTTTTGGGACAGGGGGCAATCAGCCCCAGCATTTT.